The next 5 T cell receptor beta chains were all read from a single sample in a study of blood T cell repertoires in COVID-19. Assay: immunoSEQ multiplex PCR; the TCRdb copy retains only in-frame clones and omits some. This table holds fewer than 700,000 clones, less than 90% found once. The specimen was peripheral blood. Receptor source: a woman in her 50s with COVID-19, enrolled during active disease.

This clone was seen only a few times. The chain couples TRBV30 to TRBJ1-2, with TRBD1 matching over 10 bases. J lost 10 bases, V lost 4 bases, and 9 bases had no gene match. The CDR3 loop spans 13 amino acids. Germline loops: CDR1 GTSNPN, CDR2 SVGIG (reference sequence). The CDR3: CAWTTGQGVVYTF. The DNA of the CDR3 is TGTGCCTGGACCACAGGACAGGGGGTCGTCTACACCTTC.

This sequence joins TRBV7-2 and TRBJ2-3; D is perhaps TRBD1 (6 bases). Germline V lookup: CDR1 SGHTA, CDR2 FQGNSA. V was clipped by 6 bases and J by 1 base, with 8 bases between them. The length of the CDR3 is 13 residues. The CDR3 DNA reads TGTGCCAGCAGGGCAGGGGGCACAGATACGCAGTATTTT. It codes for CASRAGGTDTQYF.

V and J are TRBV24-1 and TRBJ1-3; TRBD1 matches at 8 bases. The CDR3 extends over 17 amino acids. The junction had 11 bases not matched to a gene; V was cut back by 4 bases and J by 4 bases. CDR1 and CDR2 (germline): KGHDR, SFDVKD. The CDR3: CATSESDRDRAGNTIYF. CDR3 bases: TGTGCCACCAGTGAATCGGACAGGGATAGAGCCGGAAACACCATATATTTT.

V gene TRBV19 combines with J gene TRBJ1-6; a weak D match, TRBD1 (5 bases). Germline V CDR1 and CDR2: LNHDA, SQIVND (reference sequence). The CDR3 totals 14 residues. Trimming stripped 5 bases from V and 4 bases from J, with 9 bases between. CDR3 residues: CASSEGLYNSPLHF. In DNA form, the CDR3 reads TGTGCCAGTAGTGAGGGACTGTATAATTCACCCCTCCACTTT.

The V gene is TRBV19, the J gene TRBJ1-1; TRBD1 is a possible D gene (5 bases). The germline V and J ends were trimmed by 5 bases and 4 bases, with 14 bases remaining between them. Germline V CDR1 and CDR2: LNHDA, SQIVND (reference sequence). CDR3 length: 14 residues. For the CDR3, the DNA is TGTGCCAGTAGTTCAGGGATTATCAGCACTGAAGCTTTCTTT. Translating gives CASSSGIISTEAFF.